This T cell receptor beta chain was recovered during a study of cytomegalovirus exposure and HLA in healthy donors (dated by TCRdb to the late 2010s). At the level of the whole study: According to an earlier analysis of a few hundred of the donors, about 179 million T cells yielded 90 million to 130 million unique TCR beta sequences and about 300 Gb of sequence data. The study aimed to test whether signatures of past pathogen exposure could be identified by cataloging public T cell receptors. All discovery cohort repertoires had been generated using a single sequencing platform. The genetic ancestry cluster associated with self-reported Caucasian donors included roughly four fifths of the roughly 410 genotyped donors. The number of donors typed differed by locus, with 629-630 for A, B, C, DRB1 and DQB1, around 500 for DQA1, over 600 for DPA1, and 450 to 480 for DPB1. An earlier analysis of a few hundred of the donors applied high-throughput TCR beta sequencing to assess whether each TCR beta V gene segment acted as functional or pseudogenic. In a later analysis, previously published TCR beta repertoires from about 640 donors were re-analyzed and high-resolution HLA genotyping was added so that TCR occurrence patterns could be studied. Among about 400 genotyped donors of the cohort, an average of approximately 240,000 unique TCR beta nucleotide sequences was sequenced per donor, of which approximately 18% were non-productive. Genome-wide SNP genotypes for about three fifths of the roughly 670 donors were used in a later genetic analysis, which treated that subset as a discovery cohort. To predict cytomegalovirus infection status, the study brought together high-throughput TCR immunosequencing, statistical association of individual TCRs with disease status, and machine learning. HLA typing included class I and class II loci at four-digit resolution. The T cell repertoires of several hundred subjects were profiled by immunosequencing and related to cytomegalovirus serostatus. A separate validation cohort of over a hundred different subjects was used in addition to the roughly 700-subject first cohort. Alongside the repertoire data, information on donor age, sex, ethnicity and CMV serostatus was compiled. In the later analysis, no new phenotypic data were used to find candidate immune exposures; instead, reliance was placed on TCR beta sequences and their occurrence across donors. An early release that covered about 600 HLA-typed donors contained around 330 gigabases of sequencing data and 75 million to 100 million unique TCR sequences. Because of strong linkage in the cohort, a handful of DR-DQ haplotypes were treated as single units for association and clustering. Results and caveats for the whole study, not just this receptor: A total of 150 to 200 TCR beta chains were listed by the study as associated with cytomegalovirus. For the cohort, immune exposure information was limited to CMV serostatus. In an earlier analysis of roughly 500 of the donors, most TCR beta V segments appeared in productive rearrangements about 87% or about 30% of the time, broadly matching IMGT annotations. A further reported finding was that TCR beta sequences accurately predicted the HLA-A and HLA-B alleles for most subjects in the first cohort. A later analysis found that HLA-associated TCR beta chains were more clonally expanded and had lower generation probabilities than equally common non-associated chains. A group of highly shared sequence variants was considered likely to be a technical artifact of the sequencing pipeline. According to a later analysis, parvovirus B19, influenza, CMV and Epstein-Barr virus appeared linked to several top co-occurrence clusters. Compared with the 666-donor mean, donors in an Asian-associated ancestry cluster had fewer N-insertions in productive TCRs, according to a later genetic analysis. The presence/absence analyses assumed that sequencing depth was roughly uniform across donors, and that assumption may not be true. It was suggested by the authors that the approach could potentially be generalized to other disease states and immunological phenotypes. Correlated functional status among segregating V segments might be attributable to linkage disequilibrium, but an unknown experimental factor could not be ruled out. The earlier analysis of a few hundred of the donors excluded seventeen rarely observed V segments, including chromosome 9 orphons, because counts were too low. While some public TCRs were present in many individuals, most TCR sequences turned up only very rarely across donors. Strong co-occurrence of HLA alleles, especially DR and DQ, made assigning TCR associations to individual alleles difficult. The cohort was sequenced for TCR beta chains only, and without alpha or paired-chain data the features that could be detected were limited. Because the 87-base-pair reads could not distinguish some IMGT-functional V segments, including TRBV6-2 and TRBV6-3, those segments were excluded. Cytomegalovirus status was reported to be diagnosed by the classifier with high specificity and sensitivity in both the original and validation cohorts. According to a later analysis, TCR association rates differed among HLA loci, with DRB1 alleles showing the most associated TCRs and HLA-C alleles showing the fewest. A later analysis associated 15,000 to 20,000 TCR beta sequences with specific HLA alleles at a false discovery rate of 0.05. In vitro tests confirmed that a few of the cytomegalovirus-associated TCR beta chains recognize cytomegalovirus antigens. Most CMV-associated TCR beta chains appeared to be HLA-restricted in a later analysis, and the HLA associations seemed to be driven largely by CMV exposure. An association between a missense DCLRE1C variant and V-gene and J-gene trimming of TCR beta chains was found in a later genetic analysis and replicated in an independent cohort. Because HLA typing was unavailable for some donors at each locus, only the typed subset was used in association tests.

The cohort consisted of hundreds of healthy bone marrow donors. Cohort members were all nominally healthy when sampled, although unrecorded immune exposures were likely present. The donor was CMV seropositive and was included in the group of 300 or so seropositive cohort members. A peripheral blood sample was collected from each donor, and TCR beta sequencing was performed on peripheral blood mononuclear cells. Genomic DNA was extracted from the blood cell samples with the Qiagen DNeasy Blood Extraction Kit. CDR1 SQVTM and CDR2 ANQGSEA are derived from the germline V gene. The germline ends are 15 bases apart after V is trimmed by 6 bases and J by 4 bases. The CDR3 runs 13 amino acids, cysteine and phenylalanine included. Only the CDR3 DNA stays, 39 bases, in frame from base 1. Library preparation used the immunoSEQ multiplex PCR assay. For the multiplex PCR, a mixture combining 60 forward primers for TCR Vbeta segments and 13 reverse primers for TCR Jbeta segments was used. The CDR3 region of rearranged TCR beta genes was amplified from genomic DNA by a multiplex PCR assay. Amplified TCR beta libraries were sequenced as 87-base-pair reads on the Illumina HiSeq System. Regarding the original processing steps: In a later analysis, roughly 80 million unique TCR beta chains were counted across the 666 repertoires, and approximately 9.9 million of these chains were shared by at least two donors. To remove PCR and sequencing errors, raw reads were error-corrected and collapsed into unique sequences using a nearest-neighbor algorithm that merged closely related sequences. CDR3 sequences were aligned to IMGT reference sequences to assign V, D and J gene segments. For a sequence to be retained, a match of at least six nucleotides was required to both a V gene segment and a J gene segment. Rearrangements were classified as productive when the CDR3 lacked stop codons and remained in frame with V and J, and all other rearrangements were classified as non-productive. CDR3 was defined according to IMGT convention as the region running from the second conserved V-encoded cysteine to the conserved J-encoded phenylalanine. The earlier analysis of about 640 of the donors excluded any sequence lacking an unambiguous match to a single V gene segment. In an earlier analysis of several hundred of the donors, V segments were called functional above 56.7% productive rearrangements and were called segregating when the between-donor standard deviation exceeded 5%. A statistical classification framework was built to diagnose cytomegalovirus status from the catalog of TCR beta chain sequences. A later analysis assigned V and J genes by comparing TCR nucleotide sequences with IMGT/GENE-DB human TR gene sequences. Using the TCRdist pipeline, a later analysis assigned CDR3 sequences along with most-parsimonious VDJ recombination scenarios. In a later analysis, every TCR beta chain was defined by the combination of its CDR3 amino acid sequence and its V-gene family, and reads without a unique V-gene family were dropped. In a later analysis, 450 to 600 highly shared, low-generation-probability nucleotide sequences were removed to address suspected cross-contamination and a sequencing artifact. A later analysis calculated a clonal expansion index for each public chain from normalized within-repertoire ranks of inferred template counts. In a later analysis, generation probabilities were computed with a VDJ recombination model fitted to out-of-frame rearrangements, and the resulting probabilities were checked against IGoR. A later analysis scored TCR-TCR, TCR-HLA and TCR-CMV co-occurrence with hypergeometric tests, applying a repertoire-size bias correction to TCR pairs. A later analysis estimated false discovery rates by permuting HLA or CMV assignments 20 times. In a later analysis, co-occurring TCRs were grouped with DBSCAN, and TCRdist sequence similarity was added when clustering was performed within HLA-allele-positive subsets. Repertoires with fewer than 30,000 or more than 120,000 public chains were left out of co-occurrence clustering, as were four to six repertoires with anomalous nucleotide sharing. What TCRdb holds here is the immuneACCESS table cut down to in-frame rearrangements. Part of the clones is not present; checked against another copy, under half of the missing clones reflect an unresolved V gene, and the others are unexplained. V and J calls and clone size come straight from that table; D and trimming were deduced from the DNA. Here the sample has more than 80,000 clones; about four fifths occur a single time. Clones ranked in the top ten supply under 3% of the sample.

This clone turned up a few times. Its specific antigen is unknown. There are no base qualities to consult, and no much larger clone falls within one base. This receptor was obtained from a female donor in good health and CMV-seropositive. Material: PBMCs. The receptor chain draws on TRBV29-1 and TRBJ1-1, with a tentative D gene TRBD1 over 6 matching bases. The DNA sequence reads TGCAGCGTGCAGGGGTTAGTGGGCACTGAAGCTTTCTTT. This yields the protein CSVQGLVGTEAFF.